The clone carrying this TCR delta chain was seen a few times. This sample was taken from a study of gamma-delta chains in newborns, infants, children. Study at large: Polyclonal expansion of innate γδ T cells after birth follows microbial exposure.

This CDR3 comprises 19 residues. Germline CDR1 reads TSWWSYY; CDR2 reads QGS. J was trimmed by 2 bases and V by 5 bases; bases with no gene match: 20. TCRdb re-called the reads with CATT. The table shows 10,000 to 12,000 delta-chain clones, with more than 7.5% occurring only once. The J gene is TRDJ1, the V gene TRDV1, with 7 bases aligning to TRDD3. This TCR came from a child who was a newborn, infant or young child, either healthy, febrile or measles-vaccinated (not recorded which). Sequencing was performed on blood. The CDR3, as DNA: TGTGCTCTTGGGCCTAACCTTCTCTGGATACGCCTGTGTACCGATAAACTCATCTTT. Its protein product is CALGPNLLWIRLCTDKLIF.